This passage covers 18 T cell receptor beta chains from one sample sequenced in a study of blood T cell repertoires in COVID-19 (dated by TCRdb to the early 2020s). Libraries were built with the immunoSEQ multiplex PCR assay. The table comes from immuneACCESS by way of TCRdb, which keeps in-frame sequences with V and J called. Part of the clones is missing from these tables; in studies checked, under half for an unresolved V gene and the rest for unknown reasons. The sample has 150,000 or so clones on record, roughly 87% of them singletons. About 1.2% of the sample belongs to the ten largest clones. Material: PBMCs or T cells enriched from blood (not recorded which). The source of these receptors is a human donor with acute COVID-19. The donor label of this sample is uncertain.

The chain couples TRBV5-1 to TRBJ2-7; maybe TRBD2 (6 bases). Deletions cut 0 bases from V and 0 bases from J, with 16 bases between. CDR1 and CDR2 (germline): SGHRS, YFSETQ. The CDR3 spans 17 residues. CDR3 region: CASSLGWEVKDSYEQYF. CDR3 DNA sequence: TGCGCCAGCAGCTTGGGGTGGGAGGTTAAGGACTCCTACGAGCAGTACTTC.

The chain has TRBV7-3 and TRBJ2-7; a weak D match, TRBD1 (5 bases). With 4 bases removed from V and 6 bases from J, the gap between germline ends came to 13 bases. Germline V gives CDR1 SGHTA, CDR2 FQGTGA. This CDR3 is 13 amino acids long. CDR3 amino acids: CASSSRERGEQYF. In DNA, the CDR3 is TGTGCCAGCAGCTCCAGGGAAAGGGGCGAGCAGTACTTC. The entire variable domain, with the rest obtained from reference TRBV7-3 and TRBJ2-7, is as follows: GAGVSQTPSNKVTEKGKYVELRCDPISGHTALYWYRQSLGQGPEFLIYFQGTGAADDSGLPNDRFFAVRPEGSVSTLKIQRTERGDSAVYLCASSSRERGEQYFGPGTRLTVT.

This clone is a singleton in its sample. The V gene is TRBV19, the J gene TRBJ1-2; 10 nucleotides align to TRBD1. Germline V gives CDR1 LNHDA, CDR2 SQIVND (reference sequence). The CDR3 is 15 amino acids. The trim removed 3 bases at V and 7 bases at J, leaving 8 bases unmatched. CDR3 nucleotides: TGTGCCAGTAGTATCGGGGACAGGGGTTGGTCTGGCTACACCTTC. Translation: CASSIGDRGWSGYTF.

The V call is TRBV19, the J call TRBJ1-1; D gene unclear. Germline assignment: CDR1 LNHDA and CDR2 SQIVND (reference sequence). V was pared by 4 bases and J by 4 bases, with 10 bases between. CDR3 length equals 13 residues. Here the CDR3 DNA reads TGTGCCAGTAGTACGGGTAGGCTCACTGAAGCTTTCTTT. It yields the protein CASSTGRLTEAFF.

This chain joins TRBV3-1 (or the pseudogene TRBV3-2) and TRBJ2-7; 14 bases are a match to TRBD2. The V gene end was trimmed by 1 base and the J gene end by 2 bases; junction bases not matched to a gene: 4. The CDR3 runs 17 residues. Germline V gene data show CDR1 as LGHDT and CDR2 as YNNKEL (reference sequence). The CDR3 region has the DNA TGTGCCAGCAGCCAAGGGACTAGCGGGGGGTACCCCTACGAGCAGTACTTC. Translated: CASSQGTSGGYPYEQYF.

The J gene is TRBJ2-5, the V gene TRBV5-4; the match to TRBD1 covers 10 bases. Germline-derived CDR1 and CDR2 are SGHNT and YYREEE (reference sequence). V lost 0 bases and J lost 5; bases outside the gene matches: 4. CDR3 length: 15 residues. CDR3 in DNA: TGTGCCAGCAGCTTGGTGACAGGGGGCGCCGAGACCCAGTACTTC. This sequence encodes CASSLVTGGAETQYF.

The rearrangement links TRBV19 to TRBJ1-5, with 9 bases identical to TRBD1. This CDR3 comprises 16 residues. The germline gives CDR1 LNHDA, CDR2 SQIVND (reference sequence). V lost 6 bases, J lost 1 base, and 7 bases stayed unmatched. DNA for the CDR3: TGTGCCAGTAGGGCGCACAGGGGGCAGAGCAATCAGCCCCAGCATTTT. Amino acids: CASRAHRGQSNQPQHF.

The gene calls are TRBV12-3 or TRBV12-4 and TRBJ1-1; the D gene is possibly TRBD1 (6 bases). Trimming pared 3 bases from V and 4 bases from J, leaving 9 bases between. The CDR3 length is 13 residues. CDR3 sequence: CASSFGRGTEAFF. The CDR3 region has the DNA TGTGCCAGCAGTTTTGGCAGGGGCACTGAAGCTTTCTTT.

V is TRBV29-1 and J is TRBJ1-2, with TRBD1 matching over 11 bases. Germline V lookup: CDR1 SQVTM, CDR2 ANQGSEA. J gave up 4 bases and V 7 bases, and 11 bases lay outside the gene matches. The CDR3 is 15 amino acids. CDR3 in DNA: TGCAGCGCCAGAACCTGGGGACAGGGGGTCTATGGCTACACCTTC. This codes for CSARTWGQGVYGYTF.

The rearrangement joins TRBV9 to TRBJ1-6; no clear D gene. Germline V gene data show CDR1 as SGDLS and CDR2 as YYNGEE. The CDR3 covers 16 residues. V gave up 0 bases and J gave up 5 bases, with 12 bases separating them. The CDR3 is CASSVDPATHNSPLHF. The CDR3 DNA sequence: TGTGCCAGCAGCGTAGACCCCGCTACCCATAATTCACCCCTCCACTTT.

V and J are TRBV5-1 and TRBJ2-4; perhaps TRBD2 as D (6 bases). Germline assignment: CDR1 SGHRS and CDR2 YFSETQ. Trimming removed 0 bases from V and 1 base from J, with 14 bases in between. The CDR3 covers 17 residues. The CDR3 loop reads CASSLDSRGRAKNIQYF. As DNA, the CDR3 is TGCGCCAGCAGCTTGGATTCGCGGGGAAGGGCCAAAAACATTCAGTACTTC. Full variable domain (missing parts from reference TRBV5-1 and TRBJ2-4): KAGVTQTPRYLIKTRGQQVTLSCSPISGHRSVSWYQQTPGQGLQFLFEYFSETQRNKGNFPGRFSGRQFSNSRSEMNVSTLELGDSALYLCASSLDSRGRAKNIQYFGAGTRLSVL.

The chain combines TRBV6-5 with TRBJ1-2; possible D gene TRBD1, 5 bases. The CDR3 runs 14 residues. V lost 7 bases to trimming and J lost 5 bases, with 17 bases between them. Germline-derived CDR1 and CDR2 are MNHEY and SVGAGI. The CDR3 is CASTLGASRYGYTF. For the CDR3, the DNA is TGTGCCAGCACCTTAGGGGCGTCGCGGTATGGCTACACCTTC.

This chain uses TRBV27 with TRBJ1-6; the D is unclear. This CDR3 spans 12 amino acids. Germline V lookup: CDR1 MNHEY, CDR2 SMNVEV (reference sequence). The V and J ends lost 6 bases and 8 bases respectively, with 8 bases between them. For the CDR3, the DNA is TGTGCCAGCAGCCCCGTTGATTCACCCCTCCACTTT. Its translation: CASSPVDSPLHF.

This chain joins TRBV4-1 and TRBJ1-2, with D possibly matching TRBD1 (5 bases). CDR1 MGHRA and CDR2 YSYEKL come from the germline V gene. The CDR3 has 17 amino acids. V gave up 2 bases and J gave up 0 bases, with 16 bases separating them. The CDR3 protein is CASSQSSLDSPNYGYTF. DNA for the CDR3: TGCGCCAGCAGCCAAAGTTCCCTAGACAGCCCTAACTATGGCTACACCTTC.

The gene calls are TRBV7-3 and TRBJ2-3; 13 bases match TRBD2. This CDR3 contains 17 residues. Germline CDR1 and CDR2: SGHTA and FQGTGA. V trimming: 4 bases; J trimming: 2 bases; junction bases outside the gene matches: 6. Written as DNA, the CDR3 is TGTGCCAGCAGCTCTGGACTAGCGGGGGCCCCCACAGATACGCAGTATTTT. Translating it yields CASSSGLAGAPTDTQYF.

CDR3 sequence: CASSQPGTAYGYTF. CDR3 in DNA: TGCGCCAGCAGCCAACCCGGGACAGCCTATGGCTACACCTTC. The chain is built from TRBV4-3 and TRBJ1-2; TRBD1 aligns across 7 bases. Trimming took 2 bases from V and 4 from J; bases not matched to a gene: 4. The CDR3 has 14 residues. Germline CDR1 and CDR2: LGHNA and YSLEER.

This chain joins TRBV5-1 and TRBJ2-1; 10 bases fit TRBD2. The CDR3 is 13 amino acids. CDR1 is SGHRS, CDR2 YFSETQ, per germline. Germline trimming cut 4 bases from V and 12 bases from J; bases unmatched to any gene: 7. CDR3 amino acids: CASSLAGAPGQFF. DNA for the CDR3: TGCGCCAGCAGCCTAGCGGGGGCCCCTGGGCAGTTCTTC.

The rearrangement links TRBV24-1 to TRBJ2-3; 10 bases fit TRBD1. The CDR3 extends over 17 amino acids. CDR1 and CDR2 (germline): KGHDR, SFDVKD. V was clipped by 4 bases and J by 3 bases; unmatched bases: 9. CDR3 protein: CATSEQPGTGVTDTQYF. The CDR3 DNA is TGTGCCACCAGTGAGCAGCCCGGGACAGGGGTAACAGATACGCAGTATTTT.